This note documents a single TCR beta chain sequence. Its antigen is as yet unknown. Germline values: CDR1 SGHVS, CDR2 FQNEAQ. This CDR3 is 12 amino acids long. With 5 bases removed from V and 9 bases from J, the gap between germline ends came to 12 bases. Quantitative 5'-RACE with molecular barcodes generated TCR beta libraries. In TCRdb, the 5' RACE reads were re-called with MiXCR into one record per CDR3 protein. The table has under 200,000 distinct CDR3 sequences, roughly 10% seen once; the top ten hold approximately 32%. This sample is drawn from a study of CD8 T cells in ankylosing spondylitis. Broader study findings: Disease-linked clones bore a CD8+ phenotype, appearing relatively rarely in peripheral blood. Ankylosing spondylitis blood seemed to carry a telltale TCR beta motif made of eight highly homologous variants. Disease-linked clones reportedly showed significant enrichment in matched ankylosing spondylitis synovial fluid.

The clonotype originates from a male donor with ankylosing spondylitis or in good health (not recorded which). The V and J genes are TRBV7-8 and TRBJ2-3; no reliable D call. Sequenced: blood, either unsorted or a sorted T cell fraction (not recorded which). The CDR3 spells CASSPLMRTQYF. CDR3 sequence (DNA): TGTGCCAGCAGCCCCCTCATGCGCACGCAGTATTTT.